The clone carrying this TCR beta chain was seen only once. This entry is derived from a study of control samples from healthy donors and cancer patients. Germline CDR1 and CDR2: SEHNR and FQNEAQ (reference sequence). V was cut by 1 base and J by 10 bases, with 13 bases left in between. This CDR3 contains 13 residues. Produced via immunoSEQ multiplex PCR; TCRdb's table is partial and in-frame only. Of 200,000 or so clones in the sample, over 90% were seen once. This chain joins TRBV7-9 and TRBJ1-1; tentatively, D is TRBD1 (6 bases). The sample was blood. This receptor was obtained from a man aged 45-65 years in good health. The CDR3 coding sequence is TGTGCCAGCAGCTTAGACAGGGTCTCGGGAGCTTTCTTT. It encodes CASSLDRVSGAFF.